This T cell receptor (beta chain) was profiled in a study of T cell repertoires in cytomegalovirus infection. The overall study: Matching HLA type and CMV infection were both indicated by public TCR beta signatures. Findings and limits, study-wide: Clonotypes of TCR beta that were HLA-C-restricted and CMV-specific dominated the ex vivo response. Accumulated public TCR beta family frequency recognized individuals carrying CMV together with the relevant HLA.

CDR1 is LGHNA, CDR2 YNFKEQ, per germline. The trim removed 6 bases at V and 0 bases at J, leaving 9 bases unmatched. This CDR3 region has 16 residues. Ten or more counts support this clonotype. The antigen remains unidentified. MiXCR, run by TCRdb on the reads, gives a single entry per CDR3 protein. The profile shows approximately 400,000 distinct CDR3 sequences, 25% to 40% of them singletons. The V gene is TRBV4-2, the J gene TRBJ2-7; TRBD2 matches 9 bases. This TCR was sampled from a human donor in good health (CMV status not recorded). Some clones in this sample may be carry-over from other donors' samples. The sample was PBMCs. The CDR3 region has the DNA TGTGCCAGCAGTGAAGCGCCGGGACTAGCCTCCTACGAGCAGTACTTC. Translation: CASSEAPGLASYEQYF.